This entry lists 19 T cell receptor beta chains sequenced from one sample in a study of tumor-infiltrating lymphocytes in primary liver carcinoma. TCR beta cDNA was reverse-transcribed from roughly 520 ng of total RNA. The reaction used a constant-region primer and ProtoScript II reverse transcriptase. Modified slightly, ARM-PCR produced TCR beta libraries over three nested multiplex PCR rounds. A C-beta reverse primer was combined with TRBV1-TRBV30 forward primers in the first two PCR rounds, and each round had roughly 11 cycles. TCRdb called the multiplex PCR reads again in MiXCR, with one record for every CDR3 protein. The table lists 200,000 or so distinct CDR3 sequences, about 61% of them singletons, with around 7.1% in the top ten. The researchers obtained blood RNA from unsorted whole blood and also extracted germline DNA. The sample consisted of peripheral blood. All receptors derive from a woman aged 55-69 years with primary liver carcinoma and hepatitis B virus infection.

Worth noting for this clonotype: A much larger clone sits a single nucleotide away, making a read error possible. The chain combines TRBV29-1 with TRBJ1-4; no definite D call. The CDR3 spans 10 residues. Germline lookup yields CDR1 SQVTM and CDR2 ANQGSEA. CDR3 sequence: CSALSEKQFF. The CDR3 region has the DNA TGCAGCGCCTTGAGCGAAAAACAGTTTTTT.

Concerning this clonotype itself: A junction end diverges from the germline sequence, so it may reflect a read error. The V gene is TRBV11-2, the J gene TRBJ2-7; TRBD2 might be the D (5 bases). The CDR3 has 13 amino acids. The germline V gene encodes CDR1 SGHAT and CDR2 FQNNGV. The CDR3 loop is CTSSSLAGVQQYF. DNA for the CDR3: TGTACCAGCAGCAGCCTAGCTGGAGTACAGCAGTACTTC.

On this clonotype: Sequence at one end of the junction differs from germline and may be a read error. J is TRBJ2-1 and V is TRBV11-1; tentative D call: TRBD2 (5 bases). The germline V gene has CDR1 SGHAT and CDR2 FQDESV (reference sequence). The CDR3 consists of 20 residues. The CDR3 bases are TGTGTCAGCAGCCTGAGGGCCGGACCCCGTCCAAGTAACTCCTACAATGGGCAGTTCTTC. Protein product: CVSSLRAGPRPSNSYNGQFF.

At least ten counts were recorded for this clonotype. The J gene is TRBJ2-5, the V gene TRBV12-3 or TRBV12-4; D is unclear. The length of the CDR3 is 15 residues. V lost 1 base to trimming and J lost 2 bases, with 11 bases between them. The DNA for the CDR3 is TGTGCCAGCAGTTTAGTCAGCATCGCACAAGAGACCCAGTACTTC. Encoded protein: CASSLVSIAQETQYF.

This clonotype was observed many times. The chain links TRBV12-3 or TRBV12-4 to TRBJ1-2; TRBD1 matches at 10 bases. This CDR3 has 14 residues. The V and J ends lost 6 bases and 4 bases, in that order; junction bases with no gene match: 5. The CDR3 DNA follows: TGTGCCAGCAGCCCGACAGGGGGCGGCTATGGCTACACCTTC. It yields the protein CASSPTGGGYGYTF.

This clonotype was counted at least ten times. The CDR3 is CASRPTTGLAANYNEQFF. The CDR3 coding sequence is TGTGCCAGCAGGCCAACTACGGGACTAGCGGCTAACTACAATGAGCAGTTCTTC. V and J are TRBV28 and TRBJ2-1; 11 bases are a match to TRBD2. J gave up 3 bases and V 6 bases, and 13 bases lay outside the gene matches. Germline assignment: CDR1 MDHEN and CDR2 SYDVKM. The CDR3 loop spans 18 amino acids.

CDR3 amino acids: CSADWKKTQYF. DNA of the CDR3: TGCAGCGCGGACTGGAAAAAGACCCAGTACTTC. The V gene is TRBV29-1, the J gene TRBJ2-5; the D gene is possibly TRBD2 (5 bases). The CDR3 contains 11 residues. Per the germline V gene, CDR1 is SQVTM and CDR2 is ANQGSEA. Trimming removed 7 bases from V and 6 bases from J, with 12 bases in between.

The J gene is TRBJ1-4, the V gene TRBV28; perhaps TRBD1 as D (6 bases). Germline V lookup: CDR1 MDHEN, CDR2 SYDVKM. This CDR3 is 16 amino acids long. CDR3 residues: CPNSLRTAITNEKLFF. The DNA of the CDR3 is TGTCCCAACAGTTTACGGACAGCCATAACTAATGAAAAACTGTTTTTT.

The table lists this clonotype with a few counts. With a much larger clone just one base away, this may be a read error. DNA of the CDR3: TGTGCCAGCAGCCCACTCCGGGACAGGGAACACTATGACTACACCTTC. This gives the protein CASSPLRDREHYDYTF. The chain couples TRBV4-2 to TRBJ1-2; TRBD1 matches 9 bases. This CDR3 has 16 residues. Germline loops: CDR1 LGHNA, CDR2 YNFKEQ.

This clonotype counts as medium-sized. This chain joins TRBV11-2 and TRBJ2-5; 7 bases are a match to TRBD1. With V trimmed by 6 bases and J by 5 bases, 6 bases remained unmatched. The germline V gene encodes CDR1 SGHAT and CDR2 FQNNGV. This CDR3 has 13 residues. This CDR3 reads CASRTTGVETQYF. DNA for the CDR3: TGTGCCAGCAGGACCACAGGGGTGGAGACCCAGTACTTC.

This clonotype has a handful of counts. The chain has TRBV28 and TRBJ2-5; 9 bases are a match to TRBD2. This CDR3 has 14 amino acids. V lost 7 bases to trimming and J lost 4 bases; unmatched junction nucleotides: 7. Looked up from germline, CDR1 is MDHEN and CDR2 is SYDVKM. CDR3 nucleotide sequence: TGTGCCAGCAAGGTAGCGGGAGTGGCAGAGACCCAGTACTTC. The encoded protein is CASKVAGVAETQYF.

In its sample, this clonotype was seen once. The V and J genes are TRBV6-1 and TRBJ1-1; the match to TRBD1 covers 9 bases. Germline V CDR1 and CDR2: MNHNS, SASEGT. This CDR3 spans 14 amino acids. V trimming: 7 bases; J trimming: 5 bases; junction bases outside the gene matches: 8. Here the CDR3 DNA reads TGTGCCAGCAAAACCGGGACAGGGAGTACTGAAGCTTTCTTT. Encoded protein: CASKTGTGSTEAFF.

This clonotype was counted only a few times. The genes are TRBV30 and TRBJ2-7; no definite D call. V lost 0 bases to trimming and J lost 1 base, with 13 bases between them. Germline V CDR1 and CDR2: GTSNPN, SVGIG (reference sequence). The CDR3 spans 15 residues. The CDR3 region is CAWSVKGLGSYEQYF. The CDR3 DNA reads TGTGCCTGGAGTGTGAAGGGCCTCGGGTCCTACGAGCAGTACTTC.

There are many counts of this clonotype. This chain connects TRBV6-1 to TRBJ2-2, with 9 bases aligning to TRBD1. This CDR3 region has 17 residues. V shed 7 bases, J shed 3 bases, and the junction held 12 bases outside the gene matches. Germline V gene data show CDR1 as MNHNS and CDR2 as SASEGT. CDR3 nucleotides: TGTGCCAGCAATGTTTGGGGACAGGGTGGGTACACCGGGGAGCTGTTTTTT. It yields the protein CASNVWGQGGYTGELFF.

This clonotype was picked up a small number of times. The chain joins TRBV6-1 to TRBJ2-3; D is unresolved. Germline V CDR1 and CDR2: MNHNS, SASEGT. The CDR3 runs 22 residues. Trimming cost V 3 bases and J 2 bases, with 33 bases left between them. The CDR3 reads CASSDRKGLGFTPSHHTDTQYF. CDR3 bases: TGTGCCAGCAGTGATCGGAAGGGCCTGGGGTTCACACCCTCCCATCACACAGATACGCAGTATTTT.

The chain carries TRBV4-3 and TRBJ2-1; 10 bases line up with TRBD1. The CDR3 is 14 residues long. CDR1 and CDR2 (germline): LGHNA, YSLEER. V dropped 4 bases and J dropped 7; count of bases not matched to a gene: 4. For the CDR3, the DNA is TGCGCCAGCAGCCTGGACAGGGGGGGGAATGAGCAGTTCTTC. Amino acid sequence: CASSLDRGGNEQFF.

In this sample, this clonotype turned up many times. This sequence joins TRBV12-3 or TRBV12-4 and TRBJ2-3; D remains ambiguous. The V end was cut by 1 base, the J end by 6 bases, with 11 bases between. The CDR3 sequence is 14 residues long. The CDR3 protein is CASSLGNTWDTQYF. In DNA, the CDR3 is TGTGCCAGCAGTTTAGGGAACACTTGGGATACGCAGTATTTT.

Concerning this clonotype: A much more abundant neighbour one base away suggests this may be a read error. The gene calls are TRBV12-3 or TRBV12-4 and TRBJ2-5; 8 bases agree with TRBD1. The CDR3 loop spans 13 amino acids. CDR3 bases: TGTGCCAGCAGCGGGACAGGAGGAGAGGCCCAGTACTTC. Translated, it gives CASSGTGGEAQYF.

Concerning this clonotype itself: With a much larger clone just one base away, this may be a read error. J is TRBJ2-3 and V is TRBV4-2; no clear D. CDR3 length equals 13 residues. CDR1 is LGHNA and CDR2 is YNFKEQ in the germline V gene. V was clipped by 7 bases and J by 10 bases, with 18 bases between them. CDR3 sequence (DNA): TGTGCCAGCATCCAGGTAACTGGGTTCGCGCAGTATTTT. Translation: CASIQVTGFAQYF.